A single T cell receptor beta chain is shown here with its context. The antigen is not known. Despite likely unrecorded immune exposures, the donors were nominally healthy at the time of sampling. The data are from a study of cytomegalovirus exposure and HLA in healthy donors. Study-wide results and limits: What a later analysis showed was that several of the most significant clusters appeared linked to common viral pathogens. A list of around 160 TCR beta chains associated with cytomegalovirus was given.

Germline CDR1 MNHEY, CDR2 SVGAGI. This CDR3 contains 15 residues. The V segment lost 6 bases and the J segment 7 bases; nucleotides outside the gene matches: 9. Vbeta (60) and Jbeta (13) primers were used in the PCR. As processed by the authors: A follow-up analysis tallied 70 million to 80 million unique TCR beta chains, 8.5 million to 14 million shared. The repertoire was sequenced with immunoSEQ multiplex PCR; TCRdb's copy has only in-frame clones and lacks some. V, J and clone size are those of that table, while D and trimming were read from the DNA. The table lists about 100,000 clones, about four fifths of them singletons.

This sequence was found in a female donor in good health and CMV-seropositive. The sequenced sample was PBMCs. V and J are TRBV6-5 and TRBJ1-2, with 12 bases matching TRBD1. This CDR3 is CASSLNRDRGLGYTF. The CDR3, as DNA: TGTGCCAGCAGCCTGAACCGGGACAGGGGGCTTGGCTACACCTTC.